This T cell receptor (beta chain) was sequenced in a study of CD8+ T cells in alopecia areata. Germline V gives CDR1 LNHDA, CDR2 SQIVND (reference sequence). CDR3 size: 15 residues. The J segment lost 4 bases and the V segment lost 3 bases, leaving 7 bases of the junction unmatched. This clone came up once. Other DNA sequences in this specimen translate into the identical CDR3. Stated treatment: oral pan-JAK inhibitor, 5-10 mg twice daily. Reverse transcription of extracted RNA yielded cDNA, which provided the sequencing template. Clones were read by immunoSEQ multiplex PCR, and TCRdb kept only the in-frame ones, dropping some. The sample yields 95,000 to 150,000 clones, 53% seen once.

The sample consisted of CD4+ T cells sorted from blood, taken at week 4, from a patient treated with tofacitinib. V gene TRBV19 combines with J gene TRBJ2-7, with 9 bases that match TRBD2. This sequence was found in a human donor with alopecia areata. CDR3 sequence reads: CASSIQAGGRYEQYF. CDR3 sequence (DNA): TGTGCCAGTAGTATTCAAGCGGGAGGTCGGTACGAGCAGTACTTC. The whole variable domain, filled in from reference TRBV19 and TRBJ2-7, reads DGGITQSPKYLFRKEGQNVTLSCEQNLNHDAMYWYRQDPGQGLRLIYYSQIVNDFQKGDIAEGYSVSREKKESFPLTVTSAQKNPTAFYLCASSIQAGGRYEQYFGPGTRLTVT.